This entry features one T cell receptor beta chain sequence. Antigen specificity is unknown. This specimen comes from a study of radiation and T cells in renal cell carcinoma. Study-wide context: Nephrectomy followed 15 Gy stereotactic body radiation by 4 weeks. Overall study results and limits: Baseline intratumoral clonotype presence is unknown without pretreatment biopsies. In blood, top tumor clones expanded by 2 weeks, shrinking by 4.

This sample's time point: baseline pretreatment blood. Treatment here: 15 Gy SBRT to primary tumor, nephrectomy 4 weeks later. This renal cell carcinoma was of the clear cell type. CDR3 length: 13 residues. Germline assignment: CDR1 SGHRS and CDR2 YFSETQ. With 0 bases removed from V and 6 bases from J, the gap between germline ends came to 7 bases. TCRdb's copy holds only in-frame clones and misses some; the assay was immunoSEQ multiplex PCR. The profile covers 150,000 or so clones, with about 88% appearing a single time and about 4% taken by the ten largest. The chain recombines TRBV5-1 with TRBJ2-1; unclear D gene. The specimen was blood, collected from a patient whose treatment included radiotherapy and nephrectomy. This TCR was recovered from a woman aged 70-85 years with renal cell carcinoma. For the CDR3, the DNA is TGCGCCAGCAGCTTGGGGTCGAGCAATGAGCAGTTCTTC. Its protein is CASSLGSSNEQFF. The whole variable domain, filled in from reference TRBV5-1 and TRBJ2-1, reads KAGVTQTPRYLIKTRGQQVTLSCSPISGHRSVSWYQQTPGQGLQFLFEYFSETQRNKGNFPGRFSGRQFSNSRSEMNVSTLELGDSALYLCASSLGSSNEQFFGPGTRLTVL.